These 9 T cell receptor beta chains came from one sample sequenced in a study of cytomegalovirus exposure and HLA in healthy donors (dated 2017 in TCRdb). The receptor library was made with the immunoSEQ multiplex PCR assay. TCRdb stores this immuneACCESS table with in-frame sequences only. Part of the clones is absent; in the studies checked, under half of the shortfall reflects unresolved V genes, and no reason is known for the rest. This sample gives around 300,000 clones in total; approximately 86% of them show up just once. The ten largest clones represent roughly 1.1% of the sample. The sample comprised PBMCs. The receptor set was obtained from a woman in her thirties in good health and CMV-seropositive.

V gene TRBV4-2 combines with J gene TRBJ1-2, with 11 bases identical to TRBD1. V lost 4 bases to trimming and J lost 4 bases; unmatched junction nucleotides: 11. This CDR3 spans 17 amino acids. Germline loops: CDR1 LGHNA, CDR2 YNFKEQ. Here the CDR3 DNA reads TGTGCCAGCAGCCCTGGGACAGGGGGGGAGGAGGGCTATGGCTACACCTTC. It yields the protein CASSPGTGGEEGYGYTF.

CDR3 amino acids: CASTGLETQYF. The CDR3, as DNA: TGTGCCAGCACTGGATTGGAGACCCAGTACTTC. The rearrangement links TRBV2 to TRBJ2-5; D is undetermined. The germline V gene has CDR1 SNHLY and CDR2 FYNNEI. The V end was cut by 7 bases, the J end by 5 bases, with 8 bases between. The CDR3 consists of 11 residues.

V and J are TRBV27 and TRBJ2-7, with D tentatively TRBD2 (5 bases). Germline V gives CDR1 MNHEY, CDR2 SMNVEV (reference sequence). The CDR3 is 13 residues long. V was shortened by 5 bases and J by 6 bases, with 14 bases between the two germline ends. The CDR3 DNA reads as TGTGCCAGCAGTCCCACCCCGGGGAGCGAGCAGTACTTC. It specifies CASSPTPGSEQYF.

CDR3 DNA sequence: TGTGCCAGCAGCCAAGATGGGGGGACCTACAATGAGCAGTTCTTC. It codes for CASSQDGGTYNEQFF. V is TRBV14 and J is TRBJ2-1, with a tentative D call TRBD2 (6 bases). CDR1 and CDR2 (germline): SGHDN, FVKESK. Trimming removed 0 bases at V and 2 bases at J, with 8 bases between. This CDR3 is built from 15 residues.

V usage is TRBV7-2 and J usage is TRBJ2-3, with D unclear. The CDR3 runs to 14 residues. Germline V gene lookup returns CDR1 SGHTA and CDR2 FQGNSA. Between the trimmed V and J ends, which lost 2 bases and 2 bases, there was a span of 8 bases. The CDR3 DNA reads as TGTGCCAGCAGCTTATCGAGCGCCACAGATACGCAGTATTTT. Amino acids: CASSLSSATDTQYF.

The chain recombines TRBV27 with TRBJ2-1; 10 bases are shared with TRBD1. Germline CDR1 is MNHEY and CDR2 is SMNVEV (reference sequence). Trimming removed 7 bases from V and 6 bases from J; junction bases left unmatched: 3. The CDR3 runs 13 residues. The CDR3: CASTRTGGNEQFF. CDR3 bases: TGTGCCAGCACCCGGACAGGGGGCAATGAGCAGTTCTTC.

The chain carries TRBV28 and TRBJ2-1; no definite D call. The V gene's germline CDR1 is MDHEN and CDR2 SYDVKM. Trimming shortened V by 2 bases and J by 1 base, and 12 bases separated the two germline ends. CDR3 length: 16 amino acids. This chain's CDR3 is CASSLNSGPSYNEQFF. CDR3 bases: TGTGCCAGCAGTTTAAATTCCGGCCCTTCCTACAATGAGCAGTTCTTC.

This chain's CDR3 is CASSLVFAEAFF. CDR3 sequence (DNA): TGTGCCAGCAGCCTAGTTTTTGCTGAAGCTTTCTTT. The chain carries TRBV5-5 and TRBJ1-1; D is unresolved. Per germline, CDR1 SGHKS and CDR2 YYEKEE (reference sequence). The CDR3 length is 12 residues. Trimming took 4 bases from V and 6 from J, leaving 10 bases between them.

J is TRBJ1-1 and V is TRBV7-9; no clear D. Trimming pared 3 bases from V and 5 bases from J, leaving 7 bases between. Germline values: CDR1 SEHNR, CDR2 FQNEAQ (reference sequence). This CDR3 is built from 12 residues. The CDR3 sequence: CASSLRVTEAFF. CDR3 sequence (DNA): TGTGCCAGCAGCTTGAGGGTGACTGAAGCTTTCTTT.